Each of the 14 T cell receptor beta chains below was sequenced from the same sample in a study of human T cells and chemical hapten exposure. Specified time point: patch test 1, 2 weeks after DPC sensitization. Noted treatment: therapeutic diphenylcyclopropenone sensitization with weekly scalp DPC. TCRdb itself ran the RACE reads through MiXCR, one entry per CDR3 protein. The data show around 110,000 distinct CDR3 sequences, 9% to 14% seen once. Source: whole blood, taken in connection with sensitization to the hapten diphenylcyclopropenone (DPC). These receptors all come from a woman aged 45-65 years with alopecia areata. Some clones in this sample may be carry-over from other donors' samples.

This clonotype has only a few counts. The V call is TRBV20-1, the J call TRBJ1-1; D is undetermined. Germline CDR1 and CDR2: DFQATT and SNEGSKA (reference sequence). V dropped 2 bases and J dropped 7 bases, with 8 bases sitting between them. CDR3 length: 11 residues. The DNA for the CDR3 is TGCAGTGCTAGACCAACATATGAAGCTTTCTTT. It translates to CSARPTYEAFF.

A few counts support this clonotype. J is TRBJ2-3 and V is TRBV4-3; D perhaps matches TRBD1 (8 bases). V lost 4 bases and J 5 bases, leaving 16 bases between the germline ends. This CDR3 comprises 15 residues. CDR1 is LGHNA, CDR2 YSLEER, per germline. The DNA of the CDR3 is TGCGCCAGCAGCCGACAGACAGGGGAGGGAGATACGCAGTATTTT. This gives the protein CASSRQTGEGDTQYF.

In its sample, this clonotype was seen many times. This rearrangement joins TRBV29-1 to TRBJ1-6, with TRBD1 matching over 8 bases. The CDR3 consists of 15 residues. Trimming removed 6 bases from V and 10 bases from J; junction bases left unmatched: 14. Germline CDR1 is SQVTM and CDR2 is ANQGSEA. DNA for the CDR3: TGCAGCGTCGCCCACGACCGAGACAGGGGATCACCCCTCCACTTT. Its protein is CSVAHDRDRGSPLHF.

The genes are TRBV20-1 and TRBJ1-6; 8 positions match TRBD1. This CDR3 is 16 amino acids long. Trimming removed 1 base from V and 8 bases from J; junction bases left unmatched: 10. Germline CDR1 and CDR2: DFQATT and SNEGSKA (reference sequence). The CDR3 is CSARAPDRAFDSPLHF. CDR3 bases: TGCAGTGCTAGAGCCCCGGACAGGGCCTTTGATTCACCCCTCCACTTT.

This clonotype was observed many times. The V call is TRBV5-4, the J call TRBJ1-6; 7 bases agree with TRBD1. Germline V gene data show CDR1 as SGHNT and CDR2 as YYREEE (reference sequence). The J segment lost 6 bases and the V segment lost 5 bases, leaving 8 bases of the junction unmatched. There are 15 residues in the CDR3. The CDR3: CASRSGTEGNSPLHF. DNA for the CDR3: TGTGCCAGCAGATCCGGGACAGAGGGTAATTCACCCCTCCACTTT.

This clonotype was counted ten times or more. This chain connects TRBV28 to TRBJ2-7; D not resolved. V was clipped by 3 bases and J by 3 bases, with 6 bases between them. Looked up from germline, CDR1 is MDHEN and CDR2 is SYDVKM. The CDR3 is made up of 12 amino acids. CDR3 in amino acids: CASSLWNYEQYF. As DNA, the CDR3 is TGTGCCAGCAGTTTGTGGAACTACGAGCAGTACTTC. Full variable domain (missing parts from reference TRBV28 and TRBJ2-7): DVKVTQSSRYLVKRTGEKVFLECVQDMDHENMFWYRQDPGLGLRLIYFSYDVKMKEKGDIPEGYSVSREKKERFSLILESASTNQTSMYLCASSLWNYEQYFGPGTRLTVT.

Ten or more counts support this clonotype. The J gene is TRBJ2-2, the V gene TRBV28; D possibly corresponds to TRBD2 (6 bases). V dropped 8 bases and J dropped 2 bases, with 12 bases sitting between them. Germline values: CDR1 MDHEN, CDR2 SYDVKM. The length of the CDR3 is 14 residues. The CDR3 is CASRGAGNTGELFF. The CDR3 DNA follows: TGTGCCAGCCGGGGTGCGGGAAACACCGGGGAGCTGTTTTTT.

This clonotype occurred many times. This sequence joins TRBV3-1 and TRBJ2-3, with TRBD2 matching over 11 bases. Trimming removed 0 bases from V and 9 bases from J; junction bases left unmatched: 11. The germline gives CDR1 LGHDT, CDR2 YNNKEL (reference sequence). The CDR3 runs to 17 residues. The CDR3 spells CASSQEQLAGDARTQYF. As DNA, the CDR3 is TGTGCCAGCAGCCAAGAGCAACTAGCGGGAGACGCGCGGACGCAGTATTTT.

This clonotype was seen repeatedly, ten times or more. This chain joins TRBV10-2 and TRBJ2-7; D gene uncertain. Germline V gene sequence: CDR1 WSHSY, CDR2 SAAADI. V was shortened by 5 bases and J by 3 bases, with 5 bases between the two germline ends. The CDR3 runs 11 residues. CDR3 protein: CASSTNYEQYF. The CDR3 region has the DNA TGCGCCAGCAGTACGAACTACGAGCAGTACTTC.

This rearrangement joins TRBV3-1 to TRBJ1-1; D remains unclear. V was shortened by 1 base and J by 2 bases, with 8 bases between the two germline ends. The CDR3 totals 14 residues. Germline V gene lookup returns CDR1 LGHDT and CDR2 YNNKEL (reference sequence). The CDR3, as DNA: TGTGCCAGCAGCCAAGGACGGGTTAACACTGAAGCTTTCTTT. Protein sequence: CASSQGRVNTEAFF.

This sequence joins TRBV6-1 and TRBJ1-5; perhaps TRBD1 as D (6 bases). The CDR3 is made up of 15 amino acids. Germline CDR1 reads MNHNS; CDR2 reads SASEGT. V lost 5 bases to trimming and J lost 2 bases, with 13 bases between them. CDR3 nucleotides: TGTGCCAGCAGTCGACGGGAGGGGGGCAATCAGCCCCAGCATTTT. Translation: CASSRREGGNQPQHF.

The chain has TRBV20-1 and TRBJ2-1; D unclear. CDR3 length: 13 residues. CDR1 and CDR2 (germline): DFQATT, SNEGSKA (reference sequence). The germline V and J ends were trimmed by 6 bases and 2 bases, with 11 bases remaining between them. The CDR3 DNA reads as TGCAGTGCCCGAGGAGAGGCCTACAATGAGCAGTTCTTC. Translated: CSARGEAYNEQFF.

This clonotype was counted only a few times. J is TRBJ2-3 and V is TRBV12-3 or TRBV12-4; no reliable D call. The CDR3 extends over 14 amino acids. V was shortened by 3 bases and J by 0 bases, with 7 bases between the two germline ends. The CDR3 nucleotides read TGTGCCAGCAGTTTGAGTACTAGCACAGATACGCAGTATTTT. It encodes CASSLSTSTDTQYF.

This sequence joins TRBV29-1 and TRBJ2-5; possibly TRBD2 for D (7 bases). The germline gives CDR1 SQVTM, CDR2 ANQGSEA. Trimming took off 6 bases at V and 5 bases at J, with 16 bases between the two ends. This CDR3 has 13 residues. CDR3 in amino acids: CSVLRGPGETQYF. CDR3 coding DNA: TGCAGCGTGCTGCGGGGGCCAGGGGAGACCCAGTACTTC.